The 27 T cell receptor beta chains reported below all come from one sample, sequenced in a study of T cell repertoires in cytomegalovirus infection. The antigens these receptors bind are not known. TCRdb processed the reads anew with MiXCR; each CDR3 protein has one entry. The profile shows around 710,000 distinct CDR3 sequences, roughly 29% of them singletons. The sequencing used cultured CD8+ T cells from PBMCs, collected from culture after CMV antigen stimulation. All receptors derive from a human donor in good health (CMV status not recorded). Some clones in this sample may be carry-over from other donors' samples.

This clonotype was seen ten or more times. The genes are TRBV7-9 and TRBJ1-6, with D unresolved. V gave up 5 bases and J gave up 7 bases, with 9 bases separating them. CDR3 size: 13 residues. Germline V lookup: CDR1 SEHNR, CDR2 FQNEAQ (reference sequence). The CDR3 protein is CASSPDWNSPLHF. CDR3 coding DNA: TGTGCCAGCAGCCCAGACTGGAATTCACCCCTCCACTTT.

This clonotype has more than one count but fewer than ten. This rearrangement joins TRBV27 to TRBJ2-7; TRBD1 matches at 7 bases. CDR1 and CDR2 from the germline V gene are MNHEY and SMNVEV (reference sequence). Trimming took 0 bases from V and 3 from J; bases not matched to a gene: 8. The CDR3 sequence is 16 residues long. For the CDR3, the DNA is TGTGCCAGCAGTTTATCCCACAGGGGCGAGGGCTACGAGCAGTACTTC. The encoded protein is CASSLSHRGEGYEQYF.

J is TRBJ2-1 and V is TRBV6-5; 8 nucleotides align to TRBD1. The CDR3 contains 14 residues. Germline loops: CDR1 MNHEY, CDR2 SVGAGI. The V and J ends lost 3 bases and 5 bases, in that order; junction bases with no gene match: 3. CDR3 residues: CASSYGDRNNEQFF. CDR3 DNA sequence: TGTGCCAGCAGTTATGGGGACAGGAACAATGAGCAGTTCTTC.

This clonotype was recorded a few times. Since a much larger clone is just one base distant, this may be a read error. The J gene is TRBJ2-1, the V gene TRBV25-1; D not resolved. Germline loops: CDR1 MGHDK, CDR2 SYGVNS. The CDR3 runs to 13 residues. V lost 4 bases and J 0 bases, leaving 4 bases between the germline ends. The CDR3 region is CASSASSYNEQFF. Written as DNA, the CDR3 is TGTGCCAGCAGTGCCAGCTCCTACAATGAGCAGTTCTTC.

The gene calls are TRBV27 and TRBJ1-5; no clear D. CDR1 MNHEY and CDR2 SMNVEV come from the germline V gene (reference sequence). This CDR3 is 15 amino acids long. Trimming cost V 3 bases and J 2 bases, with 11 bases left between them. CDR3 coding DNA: TGTGCCAGCAGTTTGCGGGGTAGCGGCAATCAGCCCCAGCATTTT. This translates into CASSLRGSGNQPQHF.

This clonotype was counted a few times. CDR3 in DNA: TGTGCTAGTGCAGAAGTAGCCCAATACGGGGAGCTGTTTTTT. The encoded protein is CASAEVAQYGELFF. This sequence joins TRBV12-5 and TRBJ2-2; no clear D. Germline V lookup: CDR1 LGHNT, CDR2 FRNRAP. The CDR3 is made up of 14 amino acids. The germline V and J ends were trimmed by 7 bases and 7 bases, with 16 bases remaining between them.

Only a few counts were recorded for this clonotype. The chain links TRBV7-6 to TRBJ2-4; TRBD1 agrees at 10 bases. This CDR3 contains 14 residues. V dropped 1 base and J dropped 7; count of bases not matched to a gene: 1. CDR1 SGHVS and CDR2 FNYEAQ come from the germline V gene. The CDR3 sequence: CASSLGDRGNIQYF. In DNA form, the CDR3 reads TGTGCCAGCAGCTTAGGGGACAGGGGCAACATTCAGTACTTC.

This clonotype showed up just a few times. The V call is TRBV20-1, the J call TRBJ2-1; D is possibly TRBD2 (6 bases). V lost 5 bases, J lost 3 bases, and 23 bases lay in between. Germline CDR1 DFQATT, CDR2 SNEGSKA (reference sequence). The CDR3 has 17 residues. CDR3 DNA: TGCAGTGCTGTCCTTACCAATAGCAGGGAGGTCTACAATGAGCAGTTCTTC. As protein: CSAVLTNSREVYNEQFF.

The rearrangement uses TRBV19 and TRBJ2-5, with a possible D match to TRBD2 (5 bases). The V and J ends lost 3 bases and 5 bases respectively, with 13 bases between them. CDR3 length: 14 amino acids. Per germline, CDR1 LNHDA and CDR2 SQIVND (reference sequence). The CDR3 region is CASSIRIPGETQYF. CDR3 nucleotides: TGTGCCAGTAGTATCAGGATTCCGGGGGAGACCCAGTACTTC.

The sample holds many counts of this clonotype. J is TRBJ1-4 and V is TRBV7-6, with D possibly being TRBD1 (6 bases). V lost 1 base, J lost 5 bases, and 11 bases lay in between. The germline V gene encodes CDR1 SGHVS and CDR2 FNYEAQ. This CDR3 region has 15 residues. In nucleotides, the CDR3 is TGTGCCAGCAGCTTAGACCCAGGGGTGAATGAAAAACTGTTTTTT. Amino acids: CASSLDPGVNEKLFF.

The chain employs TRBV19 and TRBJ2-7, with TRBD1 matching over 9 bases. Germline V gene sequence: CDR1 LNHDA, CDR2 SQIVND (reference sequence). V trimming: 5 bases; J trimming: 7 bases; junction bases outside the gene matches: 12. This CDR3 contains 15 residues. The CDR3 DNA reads TGTGCCAGTAGTCCCTCCGGGACAGGGCATAGGGAGCAGTACGTC. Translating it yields CASSPSGTGHREQYV.

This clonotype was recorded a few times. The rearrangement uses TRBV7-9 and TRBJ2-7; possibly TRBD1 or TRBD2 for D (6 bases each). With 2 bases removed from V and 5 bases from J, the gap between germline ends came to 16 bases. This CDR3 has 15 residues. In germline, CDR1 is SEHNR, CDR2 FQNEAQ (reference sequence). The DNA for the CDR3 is TGTGCCAGCAGCTTAAGGGGGGCAGGGAACGACGAGCAGTACTTC. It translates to CASSLRGAGNDEQYF.

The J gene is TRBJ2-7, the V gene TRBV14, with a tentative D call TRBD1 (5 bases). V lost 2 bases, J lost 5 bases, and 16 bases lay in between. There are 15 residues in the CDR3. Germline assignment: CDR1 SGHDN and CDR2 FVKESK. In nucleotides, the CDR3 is TGTGCCAGCAGCCAAAGGGGCCCAGGGTACCACGAGCAGTACTTC. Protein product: CASSQRGPGYHEQYF.

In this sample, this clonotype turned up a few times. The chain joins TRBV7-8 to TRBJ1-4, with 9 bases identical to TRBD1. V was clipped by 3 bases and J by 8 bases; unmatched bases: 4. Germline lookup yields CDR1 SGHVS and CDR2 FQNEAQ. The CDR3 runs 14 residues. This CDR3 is CASSFGTGPEKLFF. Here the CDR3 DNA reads TGTGCCAGCAGCTTCGGGACAGGGCCCGAAAAACTGTTTTTT.

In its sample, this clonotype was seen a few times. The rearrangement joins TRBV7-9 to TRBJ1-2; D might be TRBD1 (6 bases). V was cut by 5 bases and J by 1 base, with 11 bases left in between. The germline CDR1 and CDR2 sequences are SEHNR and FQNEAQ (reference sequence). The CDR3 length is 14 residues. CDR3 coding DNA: TGTGCCAGCAGCGCGGGACAATTTAACTATGGCTACACCTTC. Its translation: CASSAGQFNYGYTF.

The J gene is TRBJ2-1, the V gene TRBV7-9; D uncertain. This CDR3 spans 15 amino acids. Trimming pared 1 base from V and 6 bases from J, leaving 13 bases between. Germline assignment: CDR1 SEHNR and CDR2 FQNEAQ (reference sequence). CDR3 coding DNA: TGTGCCAGCAGCTTAGACCCCTATCCGGCCAATGAGCAGTTCTTC. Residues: CASSLDPYPANEQFF.

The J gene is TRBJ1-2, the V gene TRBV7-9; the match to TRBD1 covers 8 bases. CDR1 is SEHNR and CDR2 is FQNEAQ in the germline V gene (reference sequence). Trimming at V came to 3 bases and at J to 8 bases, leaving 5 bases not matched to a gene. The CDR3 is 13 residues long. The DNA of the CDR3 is TGTGCCAGCAGCTTGCAGGGGGCGGAAGGCTACACCTTC. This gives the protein CASSLQGAEGYTF.

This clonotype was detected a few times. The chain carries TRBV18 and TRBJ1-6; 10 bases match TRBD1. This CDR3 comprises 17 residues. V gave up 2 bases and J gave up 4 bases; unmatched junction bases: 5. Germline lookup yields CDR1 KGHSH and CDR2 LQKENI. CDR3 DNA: TGTGCCAGCTCACCAATCCGGGACAGGGGTTATAATTCACCCCTCCACTTT. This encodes CASSPIRDRGYNSPLHF.

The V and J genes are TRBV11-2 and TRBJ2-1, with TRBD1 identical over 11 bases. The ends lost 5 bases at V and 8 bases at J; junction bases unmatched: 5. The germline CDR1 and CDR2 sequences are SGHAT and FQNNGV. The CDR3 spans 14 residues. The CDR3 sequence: CASSLRTGGDEQFF. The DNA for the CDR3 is TGTGCCAGCAGCCTTAGGACAGGGGGCGATGAGCAGTTCTTC.

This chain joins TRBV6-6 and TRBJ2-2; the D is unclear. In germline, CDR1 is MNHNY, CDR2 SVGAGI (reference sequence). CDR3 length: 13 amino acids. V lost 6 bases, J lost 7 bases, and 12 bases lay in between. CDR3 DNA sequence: TGTGCCAGCAGCATCTGGGGTGGCGGGGAGCTGTTTTTT. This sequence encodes CASSIWGGGELFF.

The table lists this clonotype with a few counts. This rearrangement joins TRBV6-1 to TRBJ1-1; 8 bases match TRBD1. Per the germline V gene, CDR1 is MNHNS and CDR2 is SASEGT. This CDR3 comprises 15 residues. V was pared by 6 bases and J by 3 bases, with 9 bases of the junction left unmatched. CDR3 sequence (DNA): TGTGCCAGCAGCCCCGGACAGGGTTATCACACTGAAGCTTTCTTT. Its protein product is CASSPGQGYHTEAFF.

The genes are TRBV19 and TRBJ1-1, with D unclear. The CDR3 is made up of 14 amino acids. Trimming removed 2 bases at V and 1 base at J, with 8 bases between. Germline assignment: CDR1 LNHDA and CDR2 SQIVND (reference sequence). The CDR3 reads CASSINGGNTEAFF. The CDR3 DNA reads TGTGCCAGTAGTATAAATGGCGGGAACACTGAAGCTTTCTTT.

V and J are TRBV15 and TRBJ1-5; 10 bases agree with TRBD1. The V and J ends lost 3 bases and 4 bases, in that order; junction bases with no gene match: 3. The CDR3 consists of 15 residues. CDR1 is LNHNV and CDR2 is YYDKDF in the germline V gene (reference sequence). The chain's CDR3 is CATSSRDRGNQPQHF. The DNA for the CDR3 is TGTGCCACCAGCAGCAGGGACAGGGGTAATCAGCCCCAGCATTTT.

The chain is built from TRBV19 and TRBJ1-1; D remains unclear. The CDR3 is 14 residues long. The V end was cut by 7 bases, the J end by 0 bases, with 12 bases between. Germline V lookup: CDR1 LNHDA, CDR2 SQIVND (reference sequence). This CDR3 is CASILDVMNTEAFF. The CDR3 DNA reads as TGTGCCAGTATTCTGGACGTTATGAACACTGAAGCTTTCTTT. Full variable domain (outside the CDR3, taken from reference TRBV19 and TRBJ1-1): DGGITQSPKYLFRKEGQNVTLSCEQNLNHDAMYWYRQDPGQGLRLIYYSQIVNDFQKGDIAEGYSVSREKKESFPLTVTSAQKNPTAFYLCASILDVMNTEAFFGQGTRLTVV.

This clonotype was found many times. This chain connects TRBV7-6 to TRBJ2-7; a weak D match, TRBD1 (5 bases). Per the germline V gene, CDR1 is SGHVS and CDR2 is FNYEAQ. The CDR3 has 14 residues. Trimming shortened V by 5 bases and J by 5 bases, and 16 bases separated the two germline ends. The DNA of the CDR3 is TGTGCCAGCAGCCCCCAAGGGGCTCCGAACGAGCAGTACTTC. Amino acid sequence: CASSPQGAPNEQYF.

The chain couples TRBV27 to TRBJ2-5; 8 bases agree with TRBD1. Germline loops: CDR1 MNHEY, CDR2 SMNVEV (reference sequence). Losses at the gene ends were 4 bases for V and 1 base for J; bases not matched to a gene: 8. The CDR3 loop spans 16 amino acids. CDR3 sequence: CASSSHRGSPQETQYF. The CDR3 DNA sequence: TGTGCCAGCAGTTCACACAGGGGGTCCCCCCAAGAGACCCAGTACTTC.

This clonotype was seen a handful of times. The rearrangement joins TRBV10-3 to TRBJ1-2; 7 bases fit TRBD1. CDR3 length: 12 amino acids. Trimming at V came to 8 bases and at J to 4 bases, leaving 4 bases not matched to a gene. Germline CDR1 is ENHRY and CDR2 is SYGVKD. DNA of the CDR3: TGTGCCATCTCGGACAGGATCTATGGCTACACCTTC. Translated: CAISDRIYGYTF.